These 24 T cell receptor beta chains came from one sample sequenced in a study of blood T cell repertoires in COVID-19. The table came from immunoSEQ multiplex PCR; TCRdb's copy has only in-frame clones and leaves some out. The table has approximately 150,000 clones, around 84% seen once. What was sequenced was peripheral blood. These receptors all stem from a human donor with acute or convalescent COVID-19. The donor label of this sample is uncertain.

The chain's CDR3 is CASSLSSSYNEQFF. The CDR3 bases are TGTGCCAGCAGCTTGTCCAGCTCCTACAATGAGCAGTTCTTC. The V gene is TRBV5-5, the J gene TRBJ2-1; no clear D. V lost 1 base to trimming and J lost 0 bases, with 5 bases between them. Germline CDR1 reads SGHKS; CDR2 reads YYEKEE (reference sequence). This CDR3 is 14 amino acids long.

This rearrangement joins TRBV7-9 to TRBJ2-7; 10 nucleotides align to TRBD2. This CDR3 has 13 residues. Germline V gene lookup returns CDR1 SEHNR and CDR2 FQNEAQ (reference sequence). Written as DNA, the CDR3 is TGTGCCAGCAGCTTAGGGACTAGCGGAAAGGAGGTCGTC. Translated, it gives CASSLGTSGKEVV.

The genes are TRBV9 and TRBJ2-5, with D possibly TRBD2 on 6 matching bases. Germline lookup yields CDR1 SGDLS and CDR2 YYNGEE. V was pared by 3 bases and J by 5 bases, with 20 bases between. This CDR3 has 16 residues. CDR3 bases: TGTGCCAGCAGCGCTTTTTCGGGACTCACGGGCGAGACCCAGTACTTC. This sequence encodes CASSAFSGLTGETQYF.

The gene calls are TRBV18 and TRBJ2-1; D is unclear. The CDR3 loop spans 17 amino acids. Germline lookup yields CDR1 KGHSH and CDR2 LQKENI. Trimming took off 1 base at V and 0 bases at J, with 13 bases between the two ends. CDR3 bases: TGTGCCAGCTCACCACGAACAGCAACGAACTCCTACAATGAGCAGTTCTTC. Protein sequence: CASSPRTATNSYNEQFF.

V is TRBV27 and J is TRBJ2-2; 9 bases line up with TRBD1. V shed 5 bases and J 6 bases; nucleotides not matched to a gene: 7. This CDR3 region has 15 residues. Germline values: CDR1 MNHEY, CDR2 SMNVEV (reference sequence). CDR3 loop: CASSRNRGLAGELFF. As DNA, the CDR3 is TGTGCCAGCAGTCGGAACAGGGGGCTCGCCGGGGAGCTGTTTTTT.

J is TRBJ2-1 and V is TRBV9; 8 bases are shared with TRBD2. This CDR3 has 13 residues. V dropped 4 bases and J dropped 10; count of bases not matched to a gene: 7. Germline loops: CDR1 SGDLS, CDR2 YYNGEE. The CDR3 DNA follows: TGTGCCAGCAGCCCAGGGACTAGTGGGGAGCAGTTCTTC. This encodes CASSPGTSGEQFF.

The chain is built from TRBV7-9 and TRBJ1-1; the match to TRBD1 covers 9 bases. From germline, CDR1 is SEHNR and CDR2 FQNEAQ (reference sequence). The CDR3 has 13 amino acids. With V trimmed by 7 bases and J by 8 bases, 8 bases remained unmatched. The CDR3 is CASKEQGAGEAFF. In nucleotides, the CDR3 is TGTGCCAGCAAGGAACAGGGGGCAGGGGAAGCTTTCTTT.

CDR3 in amino acids: CASGKQGTGELFF. CDR3 bases: TGTGCCAGCGGAAAACAGGGGACCGGGGAGCTGTTTTTT. The V call is TRBV19, the J call TRBJ2-2, with 7 bases lining up with TRBD1. This CDR3 comprises 13 residues. V lost 9 bases, J lost 5 bases, and 6 bases stayed unmatched. In germline, CDR1 is LNHDA, CDR2 SQIVND (reference sequence).

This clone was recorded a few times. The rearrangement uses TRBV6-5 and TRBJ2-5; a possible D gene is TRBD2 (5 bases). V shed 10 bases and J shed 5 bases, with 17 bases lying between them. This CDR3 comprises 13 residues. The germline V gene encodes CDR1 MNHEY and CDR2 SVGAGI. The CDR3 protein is CATTIAGVETQYF. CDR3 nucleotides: TGTGCCACCACAATTGCGGGCGTGGAGACCCAGTACTTC.

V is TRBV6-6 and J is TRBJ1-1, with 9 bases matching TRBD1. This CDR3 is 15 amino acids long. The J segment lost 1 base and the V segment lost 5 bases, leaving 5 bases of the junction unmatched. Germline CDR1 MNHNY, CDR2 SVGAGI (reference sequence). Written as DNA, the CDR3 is TGTGCCAGCAGTCGCCCACAGGGGGCGAACACTGAAGCTTTCTTT. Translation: CASSRPQGANTEAFF.

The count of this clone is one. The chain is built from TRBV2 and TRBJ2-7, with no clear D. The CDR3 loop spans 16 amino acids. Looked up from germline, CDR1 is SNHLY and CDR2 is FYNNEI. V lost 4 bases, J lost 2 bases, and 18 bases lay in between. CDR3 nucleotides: TGTGCCAGCAGTGTGAACACCGCCCGCAAGACCTACGAGCAGTACGTC. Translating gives CASSVNTARKTYEQYV.

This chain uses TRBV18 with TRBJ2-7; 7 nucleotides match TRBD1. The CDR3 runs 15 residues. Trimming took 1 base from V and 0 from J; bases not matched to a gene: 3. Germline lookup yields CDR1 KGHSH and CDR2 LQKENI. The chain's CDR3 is CASSPQRDSSYEQYV. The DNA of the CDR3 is TGTGCCAGCTCACCACAGAGGGACAGCTCCTACGAGCAGTACGTC.

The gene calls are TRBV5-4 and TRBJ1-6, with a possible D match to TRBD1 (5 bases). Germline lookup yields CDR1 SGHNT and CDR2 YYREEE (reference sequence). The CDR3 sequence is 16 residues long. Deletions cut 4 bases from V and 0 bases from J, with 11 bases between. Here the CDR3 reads CASSPGGSSYNSPLHF. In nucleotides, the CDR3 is TGTGCCAGCAGCCCTGGGGGGAGCTCCTATAATTCACCCCTCCACTTT.

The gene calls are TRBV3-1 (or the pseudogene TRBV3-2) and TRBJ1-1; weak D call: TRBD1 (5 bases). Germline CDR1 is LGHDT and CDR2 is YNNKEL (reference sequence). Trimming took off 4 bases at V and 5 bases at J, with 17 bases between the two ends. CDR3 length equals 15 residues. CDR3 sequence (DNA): TGTGCCAGCAGCCCATACCCGACAGTATATACTGAAGCTTTCTTT. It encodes CASSPYPTVYTEAFF.

Here the CDR3 reads CATSEGTGGNQPQHF. In DNA, the CDR3 is TGTGCCACCAGCGAGGGGACAGGGGGTAATCAGCCCCAGCATTTT. The rearrangement joins TRBV24-1 to TRBJ1-5, with TRBD1 matching 11 bases. With V trimmed by 7 bases and J by 4 bases, 5 bases remained unmatched. Per germline, CDR1 KGHDR and CDR2 SFDVKD. CDR3 length: 15 amino acids.

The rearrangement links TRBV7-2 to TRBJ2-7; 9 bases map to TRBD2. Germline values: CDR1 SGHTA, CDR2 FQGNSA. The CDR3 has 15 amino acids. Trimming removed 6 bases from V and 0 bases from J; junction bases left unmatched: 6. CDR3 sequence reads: CASSRSSGISYEQYF. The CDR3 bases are TGTGCCAGCAGTCGGTCTAGCGGGATCTCCTACGAGCAGTACTTC.

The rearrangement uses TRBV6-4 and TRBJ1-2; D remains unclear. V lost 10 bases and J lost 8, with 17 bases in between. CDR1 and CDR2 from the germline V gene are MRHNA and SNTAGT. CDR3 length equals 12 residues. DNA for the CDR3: TGTGCCACAAGAACCGGGTACGGAGGCTACACCTTC. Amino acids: CATRTGYGGYTF.

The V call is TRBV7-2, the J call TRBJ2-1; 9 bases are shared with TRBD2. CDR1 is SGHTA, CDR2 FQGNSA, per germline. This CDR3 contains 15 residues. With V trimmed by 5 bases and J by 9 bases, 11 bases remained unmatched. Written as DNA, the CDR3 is TGTGCCAGCAGCCCCGGGGGAGCGGGGGGCCGTGAGCAGTTCTTC. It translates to CASSPGGAGGREQFF.

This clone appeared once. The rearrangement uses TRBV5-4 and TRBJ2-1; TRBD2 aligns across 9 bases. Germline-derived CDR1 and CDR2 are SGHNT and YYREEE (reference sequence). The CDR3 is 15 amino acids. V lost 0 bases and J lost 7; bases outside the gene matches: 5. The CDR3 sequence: CASSLALAGKNEQFF. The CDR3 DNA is TGTGCCAGCAGCTTGGCCCTAGCGGGGAAAAATGAGCAGTTCTTC.

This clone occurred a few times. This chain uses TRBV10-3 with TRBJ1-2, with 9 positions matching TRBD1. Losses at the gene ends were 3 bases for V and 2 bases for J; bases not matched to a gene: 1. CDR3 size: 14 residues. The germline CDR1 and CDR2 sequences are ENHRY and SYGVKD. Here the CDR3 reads CAISEQGANYGYTF. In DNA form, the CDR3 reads TGTGCCATCAGTGAACAGGGGGCGAACTATGGCTACACCTTC.

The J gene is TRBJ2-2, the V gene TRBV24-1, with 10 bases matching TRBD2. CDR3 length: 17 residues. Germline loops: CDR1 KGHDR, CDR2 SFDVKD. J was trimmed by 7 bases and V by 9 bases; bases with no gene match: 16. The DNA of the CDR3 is TGTGCCACCTTAGCCGCCCCGGGGCTAGCGGGAGTCGGGGAGCTGTTTTTT. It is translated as CATLAAPGLAGVGELFF.

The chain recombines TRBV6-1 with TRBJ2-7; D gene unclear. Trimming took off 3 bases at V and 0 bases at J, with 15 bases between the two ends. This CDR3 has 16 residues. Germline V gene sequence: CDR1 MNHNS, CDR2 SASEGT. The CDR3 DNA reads TGTGCCAGCAGTGAGGCCGTCCTAAGGAGCTCCTACGAGCAGTACTTC. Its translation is CASSEAVLRSSYEQYF.

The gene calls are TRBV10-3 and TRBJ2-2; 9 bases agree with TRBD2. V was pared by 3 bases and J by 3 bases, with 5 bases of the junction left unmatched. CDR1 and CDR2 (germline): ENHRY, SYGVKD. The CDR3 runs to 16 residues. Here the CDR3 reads CAISDKAGGDTGELFF. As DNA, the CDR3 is TGTGCCATCAGTGATAAAGCGGGAGGTGACACCGGGGAGCTGTTTTTT.

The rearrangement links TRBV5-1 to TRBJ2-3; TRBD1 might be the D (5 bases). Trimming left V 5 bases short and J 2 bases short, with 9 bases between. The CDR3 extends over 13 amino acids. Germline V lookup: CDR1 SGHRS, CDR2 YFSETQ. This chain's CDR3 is CASRRGSTDTQYF. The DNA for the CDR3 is TGCGCCAGCAGAAGGGGCTCCACAGATACGCAGTATTTT.